In this sample, the clone carrying this TCR beta chain turned up once. Its antigen is unidentified. The source of the sample is a study of T cells in localized non-small cell lung cancer. Libraries were prepared by immunoSEQ multiplex PCR; TCRdb keeps only in-frame clonotypes and omits some of them. Among over 2,000 clones listed, around 40% were seen once. Germline values: CDR1 LNHDA, CDR2 SQIVND (reference sequence). J gave up 0 bases and V 3 bases, and 10 bases lay outside the gene matches. The CDR3 is 18 amino acids. Findings of the study overall: There were a median roughly 59 of the top 100 tumor clones appearing in adjacent lung. The highest T cell clonality was in uninvolved adjacent lung, above tumor. There was an association of higher blood T cell density with longer overall survival. Only one tumor region was sequenced, so heterogeneity remains possible.

V and J are TRBV19 and TRBJ2-2; 7 nucleotides align to TRBD2. The sequencing here drew on lung tumor tissue, taken before any cancer treatment. The TCR sequence derives from a female donor of 60 years or more with stage I lung adenocarcinoma. The CDR3 sequence: CASSIFPGDYANTGELFF. The CDR3 nucleotides read TGTGCCAGTAGTATTTTCCCGGGGGACTACGCGAACACCGGGGAGCTGTTTTTT.